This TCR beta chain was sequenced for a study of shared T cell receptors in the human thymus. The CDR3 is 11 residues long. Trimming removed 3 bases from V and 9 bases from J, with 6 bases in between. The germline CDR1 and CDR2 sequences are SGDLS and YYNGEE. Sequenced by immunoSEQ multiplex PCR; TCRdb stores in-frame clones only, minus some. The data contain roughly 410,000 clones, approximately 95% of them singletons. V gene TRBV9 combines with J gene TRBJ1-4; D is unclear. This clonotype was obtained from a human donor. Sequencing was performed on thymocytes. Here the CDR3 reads CASSAGKKLFF. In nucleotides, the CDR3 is TGTGCCAGCAGCGCGGGGAAAAAACTGTTTTTT.